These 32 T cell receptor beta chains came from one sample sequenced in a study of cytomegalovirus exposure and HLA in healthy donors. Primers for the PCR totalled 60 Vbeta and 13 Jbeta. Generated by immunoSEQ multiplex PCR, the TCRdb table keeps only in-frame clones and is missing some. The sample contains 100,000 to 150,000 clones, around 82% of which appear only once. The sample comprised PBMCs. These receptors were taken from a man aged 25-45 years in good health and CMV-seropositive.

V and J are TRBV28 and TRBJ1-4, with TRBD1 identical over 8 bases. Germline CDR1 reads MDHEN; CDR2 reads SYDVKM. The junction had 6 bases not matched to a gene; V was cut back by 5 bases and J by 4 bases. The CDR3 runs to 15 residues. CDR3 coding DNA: TGTGCCAGCAGTCCACCGACAGGGGTTAATGAAAAACTGTTTTTT. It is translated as CASSPPTGVNEKLFF. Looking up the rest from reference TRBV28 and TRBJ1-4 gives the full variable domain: DVKVTQSSRYLVKRTGEKVFLECVQDMDHENMFWYRQDPGLGLRLIYFSYDVKMKEKGDIPEGYSVSREKKERFSLILESASTNQTSMYLCASSPPTGVNEKLFFGSGTQLSVL.

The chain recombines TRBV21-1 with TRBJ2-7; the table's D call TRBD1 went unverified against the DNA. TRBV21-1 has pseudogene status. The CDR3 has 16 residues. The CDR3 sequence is CASSPWATHRSYEQYF. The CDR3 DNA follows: TGTGCCAGCAGCCCCTGGGCCACCCATCGCTCCTACGAGCAGTACTTC.

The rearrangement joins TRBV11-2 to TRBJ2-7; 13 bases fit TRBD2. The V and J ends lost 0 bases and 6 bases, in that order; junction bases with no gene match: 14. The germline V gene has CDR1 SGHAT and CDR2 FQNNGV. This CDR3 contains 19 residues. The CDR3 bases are TGTGCCAGCAGCTTAGATCTCTACGGACTAGCGGGAGTAGCGCCCGAGCAGTACTTC. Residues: CASSLDLYGLAGVAPEQYF.

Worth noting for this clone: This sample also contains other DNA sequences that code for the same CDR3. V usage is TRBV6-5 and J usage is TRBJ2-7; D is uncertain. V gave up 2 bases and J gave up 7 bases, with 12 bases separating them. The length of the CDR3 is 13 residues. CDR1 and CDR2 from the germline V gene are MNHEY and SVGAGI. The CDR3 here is CASSYSARREQYF. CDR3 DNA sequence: TGTGCCAGCAGTTACAGCGCTAGGCGGGAGCAGTACTTC.

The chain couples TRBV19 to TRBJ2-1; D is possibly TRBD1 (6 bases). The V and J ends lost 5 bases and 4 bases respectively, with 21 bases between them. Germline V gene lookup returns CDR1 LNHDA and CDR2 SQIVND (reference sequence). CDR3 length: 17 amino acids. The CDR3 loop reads CASSPQPGRGSYNEQFF. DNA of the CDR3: TGTGCCAGTAGTCCTCAGCCCGGCAGGGGATCTTACAATGAGCAGTTCTTC.

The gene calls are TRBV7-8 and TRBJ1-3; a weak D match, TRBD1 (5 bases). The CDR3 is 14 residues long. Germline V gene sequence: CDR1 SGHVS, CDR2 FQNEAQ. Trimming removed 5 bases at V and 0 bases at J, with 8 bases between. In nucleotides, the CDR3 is TGTGCCAGCAGCACGACAGCCTCTGGAAACACCATATATTTT. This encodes CASSTTASGNTIYF.

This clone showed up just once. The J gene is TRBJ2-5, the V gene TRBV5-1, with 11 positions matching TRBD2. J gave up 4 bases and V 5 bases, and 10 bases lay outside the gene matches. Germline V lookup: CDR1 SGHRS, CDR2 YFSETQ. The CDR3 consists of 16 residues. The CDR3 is CASSLLAGENGETQYF. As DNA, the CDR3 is TGCGCCAGCAGTTTACTAGCGGGAGAGAATGGAGAGACCCAGTACTTC. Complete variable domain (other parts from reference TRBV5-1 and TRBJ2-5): KAGVTQTPRYLIKTRGQQVTLSCSPISGHRSVSWYQQTPGQGLQFLFEYFSETQRNKGNFPGRFSGRQFSNSRSEMNVSTLELGDSALYLCASSLLAGENGETQYFGPGTRLLVL.

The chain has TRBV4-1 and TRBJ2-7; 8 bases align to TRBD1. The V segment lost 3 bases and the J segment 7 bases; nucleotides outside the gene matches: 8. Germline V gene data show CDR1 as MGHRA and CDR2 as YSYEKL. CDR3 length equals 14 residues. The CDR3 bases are TGCGCCAGCAGCCATTCCGGGACAGGTCGAGAGCAGTACTTC. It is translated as CASSHSGTGREQYF.

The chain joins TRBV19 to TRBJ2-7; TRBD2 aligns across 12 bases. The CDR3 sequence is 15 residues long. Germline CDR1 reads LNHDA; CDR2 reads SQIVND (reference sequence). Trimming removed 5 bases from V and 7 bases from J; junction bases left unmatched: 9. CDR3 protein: CASSATSGSLSEQYF. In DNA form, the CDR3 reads TGTGCCAGTAGTGCGACTAGCGGGAGCCTCTCAGAGCAGTACTTC.

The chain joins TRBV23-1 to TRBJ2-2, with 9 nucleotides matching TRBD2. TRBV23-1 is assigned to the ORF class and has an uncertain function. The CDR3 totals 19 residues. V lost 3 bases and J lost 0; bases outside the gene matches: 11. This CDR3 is CASSQGSGRPGPNTGELFF. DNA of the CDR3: TGCGCCAGCAGTCAGGGTAGCGGGAGACCCGGCCCGAACACCGGGGAGCTGTTTTTT.

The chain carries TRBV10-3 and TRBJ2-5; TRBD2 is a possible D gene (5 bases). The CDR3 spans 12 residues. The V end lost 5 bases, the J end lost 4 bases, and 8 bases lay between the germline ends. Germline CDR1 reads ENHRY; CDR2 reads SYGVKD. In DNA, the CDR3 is TGTGCCATCAGTCAGGCGGGAGAGACCCAGTACTTC. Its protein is CAISQAGETQYF.

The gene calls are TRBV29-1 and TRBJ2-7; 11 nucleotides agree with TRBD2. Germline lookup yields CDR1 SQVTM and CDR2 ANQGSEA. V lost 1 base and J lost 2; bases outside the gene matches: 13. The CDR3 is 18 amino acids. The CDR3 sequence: CSVEGRSSGRRGPYEQYF. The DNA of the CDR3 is TGCAGCGTTGAAGGGAGGTCTAGCGGGAGGAGAGGGCCCTACGAGCAGTACTTC.

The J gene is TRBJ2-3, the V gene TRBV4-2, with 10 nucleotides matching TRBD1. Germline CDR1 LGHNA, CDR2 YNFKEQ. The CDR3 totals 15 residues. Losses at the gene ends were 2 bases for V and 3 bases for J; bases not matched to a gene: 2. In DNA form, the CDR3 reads TGTGCCAGCAGCCAAAGACAGGGGGCTACAGATACGCAGTATTTT. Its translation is CASSQRQGATDTQYF.

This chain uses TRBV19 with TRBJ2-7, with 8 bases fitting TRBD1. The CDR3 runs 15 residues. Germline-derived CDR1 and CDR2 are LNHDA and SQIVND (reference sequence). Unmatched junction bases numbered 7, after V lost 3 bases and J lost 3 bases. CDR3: CASSIGRGRFYEQYF. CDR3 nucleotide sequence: TGTGCCAGTAGTATTGGCAGGGGGCGCTTCTACGAGCAGTACTTC. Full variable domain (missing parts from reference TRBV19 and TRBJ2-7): DGGITQSPKYLFRKEGQNVTLSCEQNLNHDAMYWYRQDPGQGLRLIYYSQIVNDFQKGDIAEGYSVSREKKESFPLTVTSAQKNPTAFYLCASSIGRGRFYEQYFGPGTRLTVT.

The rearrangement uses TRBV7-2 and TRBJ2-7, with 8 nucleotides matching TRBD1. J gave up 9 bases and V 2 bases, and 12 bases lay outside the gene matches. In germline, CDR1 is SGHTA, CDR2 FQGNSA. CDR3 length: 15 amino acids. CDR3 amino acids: CASSLQTGTGDSQYF. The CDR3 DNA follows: TGTGCCAGCAGCTTACAAACCGGGACAGGAGACTCGCAGTACTTC. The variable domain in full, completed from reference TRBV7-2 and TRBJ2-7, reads GAGVSQSPSNKVTEKGKDVELRCDPISGHTALYWYRQSLGQGLEFLIYFQGNSAPDKSGLPSDRFSAERTGGSVSTLTIQRTQQEDSAVYLCASSLQTGTGDSQYFGPGTRLTVT.

In DNA, the CDR3 is TGCGCCAGCATCAGGGGCGGACCGAACACTGAAGCTTTCTTT. Translation gives CASIRGGPNTEAFF. J is TRBJ1-1 and V is TRBV10-1, with D possibly being TRBD1 (6 bases). CDR1 WNHNN and CDR2 SYGVQD come from the germline V gene (reference sequence). This CDR3 contains 14 residues. V was clipped by 7 bases and J by 1 base, with 13 bases between them.

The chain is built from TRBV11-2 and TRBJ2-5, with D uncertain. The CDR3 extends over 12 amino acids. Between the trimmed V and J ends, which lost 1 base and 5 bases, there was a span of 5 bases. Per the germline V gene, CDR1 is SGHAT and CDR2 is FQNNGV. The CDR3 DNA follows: TGTGCCAGCAGCTTAGCTTCGGAGACCCAGTACTTC. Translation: CASSLASETQYF. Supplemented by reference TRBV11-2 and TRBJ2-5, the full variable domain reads EAGVAQSPRYKIIEKRQSVAFWCNPISGHATLYWYQQILGQGPKLLIQFQNNGVVDDSQLPKDRFSAERLKGVDSTLKIQPAKLEDSAVYLCASSLASETQYFGPGTRLLVL.

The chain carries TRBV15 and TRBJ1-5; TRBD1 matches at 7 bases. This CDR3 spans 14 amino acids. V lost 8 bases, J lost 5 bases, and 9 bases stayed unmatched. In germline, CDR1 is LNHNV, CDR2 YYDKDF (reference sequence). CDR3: CATAIRQGHQPQHF. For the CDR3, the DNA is TGTGCCACCGCAATACGACAGGGTCATCAGCCCCAGCATTTT.

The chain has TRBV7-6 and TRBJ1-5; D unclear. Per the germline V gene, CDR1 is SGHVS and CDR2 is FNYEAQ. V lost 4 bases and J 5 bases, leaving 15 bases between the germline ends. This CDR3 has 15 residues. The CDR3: CASSSDAGRDQPQHF. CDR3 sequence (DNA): TGTGCCAGCAGCTCGGACGCGGGTAGGGATCAGCCCCAGCATTTT. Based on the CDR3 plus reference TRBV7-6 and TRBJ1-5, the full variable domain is GAGVSQSPRYKVTKRGQDVALRCDPISGHVSLYWYRQALGQGPEFLTYFNYEAQQDKSGLPNDRFSAERPEGSISTLTIQRTEQRDSAMYRCASSSDAGRDQPQHFGDGTRLSIL.

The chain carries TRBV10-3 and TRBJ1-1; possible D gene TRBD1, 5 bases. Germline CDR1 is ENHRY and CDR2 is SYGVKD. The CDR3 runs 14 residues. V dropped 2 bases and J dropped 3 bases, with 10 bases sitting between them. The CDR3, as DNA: TGTGCCATCAGTGAGCAGGGAGGGTACACTGAAGCTTTCTTT. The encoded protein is CAISEQGGYTEAFF.

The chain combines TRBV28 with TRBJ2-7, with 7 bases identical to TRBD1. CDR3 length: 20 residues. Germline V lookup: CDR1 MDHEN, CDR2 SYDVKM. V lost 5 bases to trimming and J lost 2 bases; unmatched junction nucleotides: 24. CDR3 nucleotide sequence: TGTGCCAGCAGTAGGTGGCCTCTGGGACAGCGACCCACTTTAGCCTACGAGCAGTACTTC. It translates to CASSRWPLGQRPTLAYEQYF. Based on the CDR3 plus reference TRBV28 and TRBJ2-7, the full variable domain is DVKVTQSSRYLVKRTGEKVFLECVQDMDHENMFWYRQDPGLGLRLIYFSYDVKMKEKGDIPEGYSVSREKKERFSLILESASTNQTSMYLCASSRWPLGQRPTLAYEQYFGPGTRLTVT.

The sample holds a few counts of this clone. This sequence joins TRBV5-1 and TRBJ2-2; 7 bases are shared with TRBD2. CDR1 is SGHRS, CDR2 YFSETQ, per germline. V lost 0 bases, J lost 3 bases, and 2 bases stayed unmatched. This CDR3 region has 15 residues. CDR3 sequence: CASSLARGDTGELFF. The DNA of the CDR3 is TGCGCCAGCAGCTTGGCTCGGGGGGACACCGGGGAGCTGTTTTTT.

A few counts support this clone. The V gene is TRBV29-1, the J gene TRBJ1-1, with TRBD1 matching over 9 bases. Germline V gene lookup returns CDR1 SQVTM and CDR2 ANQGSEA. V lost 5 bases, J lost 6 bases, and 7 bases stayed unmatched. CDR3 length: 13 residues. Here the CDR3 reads CSVTGTGFPEAFF. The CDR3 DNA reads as TGCAGCGTTACGGGGACAGGGTTTCCTGAAGCTTTCTTT.

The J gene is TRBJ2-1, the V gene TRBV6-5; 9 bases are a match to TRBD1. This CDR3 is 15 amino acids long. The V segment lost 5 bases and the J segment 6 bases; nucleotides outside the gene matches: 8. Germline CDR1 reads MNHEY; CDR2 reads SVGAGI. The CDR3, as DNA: TGTGCCAGCAGTCCGGGGACAGGGACCACCAATGAGCAGTTCTTC. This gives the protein CASSPGTGTTNEQFF.

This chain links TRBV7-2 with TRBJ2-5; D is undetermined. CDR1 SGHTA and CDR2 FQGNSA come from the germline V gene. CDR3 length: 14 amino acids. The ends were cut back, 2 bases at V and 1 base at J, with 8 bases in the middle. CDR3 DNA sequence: TGTGCCAGCAGCTTATCGCACAGCCAAGAGACCCAGTACTTC. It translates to CASSLSHSQETQYF.

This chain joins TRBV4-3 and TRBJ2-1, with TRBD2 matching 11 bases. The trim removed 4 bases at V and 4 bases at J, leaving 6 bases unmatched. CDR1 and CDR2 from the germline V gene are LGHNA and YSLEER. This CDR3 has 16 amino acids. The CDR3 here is CASSRDRLAGYNEQFF. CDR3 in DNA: TGCGCCAGCAGCCGAGACCGACTAGCGGGATACAATGAGCAGTTCTTC.

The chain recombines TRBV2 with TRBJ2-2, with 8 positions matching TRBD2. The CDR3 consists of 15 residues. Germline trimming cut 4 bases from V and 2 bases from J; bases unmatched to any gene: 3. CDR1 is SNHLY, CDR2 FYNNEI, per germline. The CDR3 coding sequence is TGTGCCAGCAGTGTGACTAGCGTTAACACCGGGGAGCTGTTTTTT. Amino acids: CASSVTSVNTGELFF.

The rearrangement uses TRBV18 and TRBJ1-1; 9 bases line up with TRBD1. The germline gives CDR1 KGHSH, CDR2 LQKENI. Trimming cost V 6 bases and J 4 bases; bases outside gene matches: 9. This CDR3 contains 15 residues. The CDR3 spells CASSSGQGIGTEAFF. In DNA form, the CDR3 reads TGTGCCAGCTCGTCGGGACAGGGCATAGGCACTGAAGCTTTCTTT.

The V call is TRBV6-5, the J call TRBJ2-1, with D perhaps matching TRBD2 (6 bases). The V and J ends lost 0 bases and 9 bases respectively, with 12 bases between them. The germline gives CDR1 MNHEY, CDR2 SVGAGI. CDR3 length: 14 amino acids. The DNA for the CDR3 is TGTGCCAGCAGTTACTCGGGACTTGGCAGTGAGCAGTTCTTC. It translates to CASSYSGLGSEQFF.

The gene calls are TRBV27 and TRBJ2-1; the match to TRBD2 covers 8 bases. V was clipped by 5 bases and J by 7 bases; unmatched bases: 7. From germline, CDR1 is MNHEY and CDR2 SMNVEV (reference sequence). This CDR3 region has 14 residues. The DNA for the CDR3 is TGTGCCAGCAGTACTAGCGGATACCAAAATGAGCAGTTCTTC. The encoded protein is CASSTSGYQNEQFF.

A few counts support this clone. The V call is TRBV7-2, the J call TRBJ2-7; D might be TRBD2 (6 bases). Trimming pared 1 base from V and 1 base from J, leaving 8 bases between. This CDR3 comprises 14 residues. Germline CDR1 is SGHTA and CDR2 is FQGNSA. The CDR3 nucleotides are TGTGCCAGCAGCTTAGGGGGGGAGTCCTACGAGCAGTACTTC. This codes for CASSLGGESYEQYF.

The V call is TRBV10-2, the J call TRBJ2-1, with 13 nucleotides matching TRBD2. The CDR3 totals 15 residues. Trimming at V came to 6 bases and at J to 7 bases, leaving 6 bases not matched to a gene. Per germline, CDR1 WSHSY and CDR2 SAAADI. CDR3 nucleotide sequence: TGCGCCAGCAGCCTACTAGCGGGAGGGAGAAATGAGCAGTTCTTC. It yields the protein CASSLLAGGRNEQFF.